This TCR beta chain derives from a study of metastatic and nonmetastatic thyroid tumors. Whole-study context: The comparison covered peripheral blood and tumor or nodule tissue in malignant and benign thyroid patients.

This clone was counted ten times or more. What it recognizes is unknown. With MiXCR, TCRdb reprocessed the PCR reads. The table includes under 30,000 clones, around 16% detected once. Prior to thyroid surgery, none of the patients had received any treatment. Germline V lookup: CDR1 DFQATT, CDR2 SNEGSKA (reference sequence). V was cut by 0 bases and J by 5 bases, with 13 bases left in between. This CDR3 region has 14 residues. Findings and caveats of the study: It was reported that TCR beta diversity was significantly higher in malignant thyroid tumors than benign nodules, in blood and tumor.

This sequence was found in a male donor with papillary thyroid cancer or a benign thyroid nodule (not recorded which). Some clones in this sample may be carry-over from other donors' samples. Sequencing was done on a sample of blood. The V call is TRBV20-1, the J call TRBJ2-5; tentative D call: TRBD2 (5 bases). The CDR3 spells CSAREAAEHETQYF. The CDR3 DNA reads as TGCAGTGCTAGAGAAGCAGCGGAGCACGAGACCCAGTACTTC.